The rows below give T cell receptor beta chains drawn from one sample of a study of shared clonotypes between healthy human individuals. Here immunoSEQ multiplex PCR was the method, and the copy in TCRdb shows in-frame clones only, minus some. Of about 360,000 clones listed, about 73% are singletons. Input material: memory CD4+ T cells sorted from blood. Receptor source: a man aged 25-45 years in good health. Both conserved end residues are part of each CDR3. A D gene is named only where the DNA matches it firmly. Clone size, where shown, is once, few, many, or a class for clones that have expanded.

clone size	J gene	V gene	D gene	CDR3 length	CDR3 protein	CDR3 DNA
NA	TRBJ1-1	TRBV7-2	NA	16	CASTVGGARRNTEAFF	TGTGCCAGCACCGTAGGGGGGGCAAGGAGGAACACTGAAGCTTTCTTT
NA	TRBJ2-1	TRBV25-1	NA	14	CASSEIRAVNEQFF	TGTGCCAGCAGCGAAATAAGGGCGGTGAATGAGCAGTTCTTC
NA	TRBJ1-2	TRBV6-1	NA	13	CASSALRNYGYTF	TGTGCCAGCAGCGCTCTGCGGAACTATGGCTACACCTTC
NA	TRBJ2-3	TRBV9	NA	15	CASSISDISTDTQYF	TGTGCCAGCAGCATTAGCGACATCAGCACAGATACGCAGTATTTT
once	TRBJ2-2	TRBV5-1	NA	14	CASSPGHTTGELFF	TGCGCCAGCAGCCCTGGACATACCACCGGGGAGCTGTTTTTT
few	TRBJ2-2	TRBV2	TRBD2	13	CASLRGSAGELFF	TGTGCCAGCCTTCGCGGGAGCGCCGGGGAGCTGTTTTTT
NA	TRBJ2-7	TRBV6-5	TRBD1	14	CASSTGTGGYEQYF	TGTGCCAGCAGCACCGGGACAGGGGGTTACGAGCAGTACTTC
NA	TRBJ2-1	TRBV18	TRBD1	14	CASSPPGQGVGQFF	TGTGCCAGCTCACCACCGGGACAGGGGGTTGGGCAGTTCTTC
NA	TRBJ2-1	TRBV7-8	NA	16	CASSLRGRSSYNEQFF	TGTGCCAGCAGCTTAAGGGGACGGAGCTCCTACAATGAGCAGTTCTTC
NA	TRBJ2-7	TRBV5-1	NA	14	CASSSGPSGNEQYF	TGCGCCAGCAGCTCAGGACCCTCGGGGAACGAGCAGTACTTC
NA	TRBJ2-2	TRBV5-6	NA	12	CASLRVHGELFF	TGTGCCAGCCTGAGAGTGCACGGGGAGCTGTTTTTT
few	TRBJ2-5	TRBV5-1	NA	12	CASRARQETQYF	TGCGCCAGCAGGGCGAGACAAGAGACCCAGTACTTC
NA	TRBJ2-2	TRBV6-4	NA	14	CASSDQGSGGELFF	TGTGCCAGCAGTGACCAAGGGAGCGGCGGGGAGCTGTTTTTT
NA	TRBJ2-7	TRBV7-9	NA	16	CASSPRVRETGYEQYF	TGTGCCAGCAGCCCCCGTGTCAGGGAGACGGGGTACGAGCAGTACTTC
NA	TRBJ1-2	TRBV14	NA	15	CASSQEIGPLGGYTF	TGTGCCAGCAGCCAAGAAATAGGGCCCTTGGGTGGCTACACCTTC
once	TRBJ2-5	TRBV11-2	NA	15	CASSLVRASQETQYF	TGTGCCAGCAGCTTAGTACGAGCGTCCCAAGAGACCCAGTACTTC
NA	TRBJ1-1	TRBV5-1	NA	15	CASSLALTRNTEAFF	TGCGCCAGCAGCTTGGCCTTAACAAGGAACACTGAAGCTTTCTTT
many	TRBJ2-1	TRBV4-2	NA	13	CASTRQGYNEQFF	TGTGCCAGCACCAGGCAGGGGTACAATGAGCAGTTCTTC
NA	TRBJ1-2	TRBV27	NA	14	CASSRTGLGYGYTF	TGTGCCAGCAGTAGAACAGGGCTGGGCTATGGCTACACCTTC
NA	TRBJ2-5	TRBV30	TRBD1	14	CAWREQGGQETQYF	TGTGCCTGGAGGGAACAGGGGGGACAAGAGACCCAGTACTTC
NA	TRBJ2-5	TRBV5-1	NA	12	CASTRDLGNQYF	TGCGCCAGCACGCGAGATCTGGGGAACCAGTACTTC
NA	TRBJ2-3	TRBV5-4	NA	14	CAGHKQGLTDTQYF	TGTGCCGGACACAAACAGGGCCTCACAGATACGCAGTATTTT
few	TRBJ1-4	TRBV2	NA	12	CASSDGYEKLFF	TGTGCCAGCAGTGACGGTTATGAAAAACTGTTTTTT
few	TRBJ2-7	TRBV19	TRBD1	15	CASSTDFWAGGEQYF	TGTGCCAGTAGTACCGACTTCTGGGCAGGGGGCGAGCAGTACTTC
once	TRBJ2-1	TRBV2	TRBD2	13	CASSGGLVYEQFF	TGTGCCAGCAGTGGGGGACTAGTCTATGAGCAGTTCTTC
NA	TRBJ1-1	TRBV27	NA	13	CASRPQGPTEAFF	TGTGCCAGCAGGCCACAGGGACCCACTGAAGCTTTCTTT
NA	TRBJ1-3	TRBV18	TRBD1	14	CASSGQGISGTIYF	TGTGCCAGCTCGGGACAGGGGATAAGCGGCACCATATATTTT
NA	TRBJ2-5	TRBV7-2	NA	13	CASSLAGKETQYF	TGTGCCAGCAGCTTGGCTGGGAAAGAGACCCAGTACTTC
NA	TRBJ2-1	TRBV7-2	NA	15	CASSLGRGGGREQFF	TGTGCCAGCAGCTTAGGGCGTGGAGGCGGGCGTGAGCAGTTCTTC
NA	TRBJ1-1	TRBV18	NA	15	CASSPYMGWSTEAFF	TGTGCCAGCTCACCTTATATGGGTTGGAGCACTGAAGCTTTCTTT
NA	TRBJ2-7	TRBV7-2	TRBD2	15	CASSLASGRAYEQYF	TGTGCCAGCAGCTTAGCTAGCGGGAGGGCCTACGAGCAGTACTTC
NA	TRBJ2-5	TRBV7-9	NA	17	CASSLVPIGLGQETQYF	TGTGCCAGCAGCTTAGTTCCGATTGGTCTGGGACAAGAGACCCAGTACTTC
NA	TRBJ1-1	TRBV5-6	NA	13	CASSLPRGTEAFF	TGTGCCAGCAGCTTGCCAAGGGGCACTGAAGCTTTCTTT
NA	TRBJ2-3	TRBV28	NA	15	CASSLRVGGKPTQYF	TGTGCCAGCAGTTTACGGGTGGGCGGGAAGCCGACGCAGTATTTT
few	TRBJ2-1	TRBV7-8	TRBD2	20	CASSLRMGLAGGSSYNEQFF	TGTGCCAGCAGCTTAAGGATGGGACTAGCGGGAGGGAGCTCCTACAATGAGCAGTTCTTC
NA	TRBJ2-7	TRBV2	NA	13	CASEFGGSLEQYF	TGTGCCAGCGAGTTTGGGGGGTCCCTCGAGCAGTACTTC
NA	TRBJ2-3	TRBV11-3	TRBD2	16	CASSPLAGGKGDTQYF	TGTGCCAGCAGCCCTTTAGCGGGAGGGAAGGGAGATACGCAGTATTTT
few	TRBJ2-3	TRBV10-2	TRBD2	15	CASSPTGLATDTQYF	TGCGCCAGCAGTCCCACGGGACTAGCGACAGATACGCAGTATTTT
NA	TRBJ1-2	TRBV4-2	NA	14	CASSQNHADAGYTF	TGTGCCAGCAGCCAAAACCATGCGGACGCTGGCTACACCTTC
NA	TRBJ2-5	TRBV5-1	TRBD2	14	CASSFSGSGETQYF	TGCGCCAGCAGCTTTAGCGGGAGTGGAGAGACCCAGTACTTC
many	TRBJ2-1	TRBV27	NA	19	CASSLSRFGQPGRNNEQFF	TGTGCCAGCAGTTTGAGCCGCTTCGGACAGCCCGGACGGAACAATGAGCAGTTCTTC
NA	TRBJ2-1	TRBV5-3	TRBD1	17	CARSLYVRDRDTNEQFF	TGTGCCAGAAGCTTGTACGTCCGAGACAGGGATACTAATGAGCAGTTCTTC
NA	TRBJ2-1	TRBV9	TRBD2	16	CASSVASGSYDNEQFF	TGTGCCAGCAGCGTCGCTAGCGGGAGTTATGACAATGAGCAGTTCTTC
NA	TRBJ2-5	TRBV18	NA	13	CASSRGYGETQYF	TGTGCCAGCTCACGGGGATACGGAGAGACCCAGTACTTC
NA	TRBJ2-7	TRBV10-2	TRBD2	12	CASTGLDFKQYF	TGCGCCAGCACCGGACTAGATTTTAAGCAGTACTTC
NA	TRBJ2-3	TRBV18	NA	14	CASSPPTRTDTQYF	TGTGCCAGCTCACCACCCACTCGCACAGATACGCAGTATTTT
NA	TRBJ1-1	TRBV10-3	NA	15	CAISPTGTSGTEAFF	TGTGCCATCTCTCCAACCGGGACTTCTGGCACTGAAGCTTTCTTT
NA	TRBJ2-5	TRBV10-3	NA	16	CAISESEGWVGETQYF	TGTGCCATCAGTGAGTCCGAAGGCTGGGTAGGAGAGACCCAGTACTTC
NA	TRBJ2-3	TRBV6-1	TRBD2	15	CASRADGGFTDTQYF	TGTGCCAGCAGAGCGGACGGGGGGTTCACAGATACGCAGTATTTT
NA	TRBJ2-5	TRBV7-2	NA	15	CASAPRGGEWETQYF	TGTGCCAGCGCTCCCAGGGGCGGGGAGTGGGAGACCCAGTACTTC
NA	TRBJ2-3	TRBV20-1	NA	11	CSALATDTQYF	TGCAGTGCTCTAGCGACAGATACGCAGTATTTT
NA	TRBJ2-7	TRBV28	NA	15	CASSLAASGSYEQYF	TGTGCCAGCAGTTTAGCGGCTTCAGGCTCCTACGAGCAGTACTTC
NA	TRBJ2-3	TRBV5-1	NA	15	CASSLDRQGGDTQYF	TGCGCCAGCAGCTTGGACCGACAGGGAGGAGATACGCAGTATTTT